The 20 T cell receptor beta chains given below trace back to one sample, sequenced in a study of shared clonotypes between healthy human individuals. Using immunoSEQ multiplex PCR, the repertoire was profiled, and TCRdb retains in-frame clones only, with some absent. Here the sample spans 2 million or so clones, over 85% being singletons. Cells designated naive CD8 were CD45RO-negative and were positively selected for CCR7, with terminally differentiated effector memory CD45RA+ cells excluded. The sample comprised naive CD8+ T cells sorted from blood. All receptors derive from a man younger than 35 in good health.

The chain employs TRBV7-9 and TRBJ2-3, with 8 bases identical to TRBD1. The germline V gene has CDR1 SEHNR and CDR2 FQNEAQ (reference sequence). The junction had 9 bases not matched to a gene; V was cut back by 4 bases and J by 6 bases. This CDR3 has 15 residues. CDR3: CASSSRTGSDDTQYF. Here the CDR3 DNA reads TGTGCCAGCAGCTCTCGGACAGGGAGCGATGATACGCAGTATTTT. Together with reference TRBV7-9 and TRBJ2-3, the CDR3 gives the full variable domain: DTGVSQNPRHKITKRGQNVTFRCDPISEHNRLYWYRQTLGQGPEFLTYFQNEAQLEKSRLLSDRFSAERPKGSFSTLEIQRTEQGDSAMYLCASSSRTGSDDTQYFGPGTRLTVL.

The rearrangement joins TRBV27 to TRBJ2-7; D uncertain. In germline, CDR1 is MNHEY, CDR2 SMNVEV (reference sequence). The V gene lost 5 bases and the J gene lost 2 bases, with 22 bases spanning the gap. The CDR3 covers 17 residues. For the CDR3, the DNA is TGTGCCAGCAGTCCCTCAGACTTGACCGGAGACCCCTACGAGCAGTACTTC. This encodes CASSPSDLTGDPYEQYF.

The gene calls are TRBV7-2 and TRBJ2-7; TRBD2 matches 9 bases. CDR3 length: 13 amino acids. V lost 8 bases to trimming and J lost 7 bases; unmatched junction nucleotides: 9. CDR1 and CDR2 from the germline V gene are SGHTA and FQGNSA. CDR3: CASGLLAGLEQYF. CDR3 sequence (DNA): TGTGCCAGCGGTCTCCTAGCGGGACTAGAGCAGTACTTC.

This clone was seen only a few times. The chain recombines TRBV10-1 with TRBJ2-3; 12 bases are shared with TRBD2. V was pared by 2 bases and J by 4 bases, with 1 base of the junction left unmatched. The CDR3 runs 15 residues. The germline CDR1 and CDR2 sequences are WNHNN and SYGVQD (reference sequence). The CDR3 sequence is CASSEGLAGSDTQYF. CDR3 in DNA: TGCGCCAGCAGTGAGGGACTAGCGGGATCAGATACGCAGTATTTT.

The chain is built from TRBV6-6 and TRBJ2-1; no reliable D call. This CDR3 has 13 amino acids. V lost 8 bases and J 5 bases, leaving 13 bases between the germline ends. Germline V gene lookup returns CDR1 MNHNY and CDR2 SVGAGI (reference sequence). The CDR3 loop reads CASFPQADNEQFF. In DNA form, the CDR3 reads TGTGCCAGCTTCCCTCAGGCAGACAATGAGCAGTTCTTC.

A note on this clone: The junction does not match germline at one end; this may be a read error. The J gene is TRBJ1-4, the V gene TRBV5-4, with 7 bases aligning to TRBD1. Germline CDR1 reads SGHNT; CDR2 reads YYREEE (reference sequence). The CDR3 covers 15 residues. The CDR3 region has the DNA TGTGCCAGCCGCTTACAGGGGTCGGGGAATGAAAAACTGTTTTTT. Its translation: CASRLQGSGNEKLFF.

This chain uses TRBV4-1 with TRBJ2-3; D is ambiguous. CDR1 is MGHRA, CDR2 YSYEKL, per germline. Trimming cost V 0 bases and J 2 bases, with 9 bases left between them. The CDR3 extends over 15 amino acids. The CDR3 sequence: CASSQEGLLTDTQYF. Here the CDR3 DNA reads TGCGCCAGCAGCCAAGAGGGGTTACTCACAGATACGCAGTATTTT.

This chain uses TRBV27 with TRBJ2-5, with a tentative D call TRBD1 (5 bases). Germline V gives CDR1 MNHEY, CDR2 SMNVEV (reference sequence). The CDR3 is 13 amino acids. Trimming took off 3 bases at V and 3 bases at J, with 8 bases between the two ends. The CDR3 sequence: CASSLGPKETQYF. CDR3 nucleotides: TGTGCCAGCAGTTTGGGGCCTAAAGAGACCCAGTACTTC.

The chain has TRBV9 and TRBJ2-3; TRBD1 or TRBD2 may be the D gene (5 bases each). Germline CDR1 and CDR2: SGDLS and YYNGEE. Trimming shortened V by 3 bases and J by 4 bases, and 15 bases separated the two germline ends. The CDR3 sequence is 15 residues long. The chain's CDR3 is CASSESGGEADTQYF. The DNA for the CDR3 is TGTGCCAGCAGCGAAAGTGGGGGAGAGGCAGATACGCAGTATTTT.

This sequence joins TRBV10-1 and TRBJ2-7; D unclear. Germline V CDR1 and CDR2: WNHNN, SYGVQD (reference sequence). There are 11 residues in the CDR3. In DNA, the CDR3 is TGCGGACCGATCAACTCCTACGAGCAGTACTTC. Translating it yields CGPINSYEQYF.

The chain has TRBV19 and TRBJ2-5; 9 nucleotides align to TRBD2. CDR1 and CDR2 from the germline V gene are LNHDA and SQIVND (reference sequence). CDR3 length equals 14 residues. J lost 4 bases, V lost 4 bases, and 4 bases had no gene match. The chain's CDR3 is CASSRGLAGETQYF. CDR3 bases: TGTGCCAGTAGTAGGGGACTAGCTGGAGAGACCCAGTACTTC.

This clone was recorded only once. This chain's CDR3 is CASSPTAGDEQFF. As DNA, the CDR3 is TGTGCCAGCAGCCCTACGGCAGGCGATGAGCAGTTCTTC. The genes are TRBV11-2 and TRBJ2-1, with D uncertain. Germline V lookup: CDR1 SGHAT, CDR2 FQNNGV. There are 13 residues in the CDR3. Trimming shortened V by 5 bases and J by 8 bases, and 13 bases separated the two germline ends.

The chain links TRBV9 to TRBJ2-3; no definite D call. Germline-derived CDR1 and CDR2 are SGDLS and YYNGEE. This CDR3 contains 15 residues. V lost 0 bases and J 1 base, leaving 9 bases between the germline ends. For the CDR3, the DNA is TGTGCCAGCAGCGTAGTGGGCATGGGCACAGATACGCAGTATTTT. It is translated as CASSVVGMGTDTQYF.

This rearrangement joins TRBV5-6 to TRBJ2-7; 8 bases agree with TRBD1. The J segment lost 5 bases and the V segment lost 3 bases, leaving 7 bases of the junction unmatched. This CDR3 has 14 residues. CDR1 and CDR2 from the germline V gene are SGHDT and YYEEEE. The CDR3, as DNA: TGTGCCAGCAGCTCCGGGGACAGGAGTAACGAGCAGTACTTC. Protein product: CASSSGDRSNEQYF.

The CDR3 loop reads CASSALWNTGELFF. CDR3 nucleotides: TGTGCCAGTAGTGCTTTGTGGAACACCGGGGAGCTGTTTTTT. The chain employs TRBV19 and TRBJ2-2; D gene ambiguous. This CDR3 has 14 amino acids. In germline, CDR1 is LNHDA, CDR2 SQIVND (reference sequence). Trimming took off 5 bases at V and 1 base at J, with 8 bases between the two ends.

The genes are TRBV6-5 and TRBJ2-1, with 9 bases fitting TRBD2. With V trimmed by 6 bases and J by 2 bases, 2 bases remained unmatched. Germline-derived CDR1 and CDR2 are MNHEY and SVGAGI. The CDR3 length is 14 residues. This CDR3 is CASRSSGAYNEQFF. CDR3 DNA: TGTGCCAGCAGGTCTAGCGGGGCCTACAATGAGCAGTTCTTC.

This rearrangement joins TRBV28 to TRBJ1-1, with D unclear. Trimming shortened V by 7 bases and J by 2 bases, and 14 bases separated the two germline ends. CDR3 length: 14 residues. Germline CDR1 MDHEN, CDR2 SYDVKM. The CDR3 loop reads CASISRGANTEAFF. The DNA of the CDR3 is TGTGCCAGCATATCCCGGGGTGCTAACACTGAAGCTTTCTTT.

This rearrangement joins TRBV4-1 to TRBJ2-1; 8 positions match TRBD2. The CDR3 contains 17 residues. Trimming removed 0 bases from V and 4 bases from J; junction bases left unmatched: 8. The germline gives CDR1 MGHRA, CDR2 YSYEKL. Written as DNA, the CDR3 is TGCGCCAGCAGCCAAGATCCAGCTAGCGGGTATTACAATGAGCAGTTCTTC. Protein: CASSQDPASGYYNEQFF.

The CDR3 loop is CASSLSRGEESYEQYF. CDR3 in DNA: TGTGCCAGCAGTTTATCGAGGGGGGAGGAGTCCTACGAGCAGTACTTC. This rearrangement joins TRBV27 to TRBJ2-7, with D possibly being TRBD1 or TRBD2 (6 bases each). This CDR3 region has 16 residues. The germline CDR1 and CDR2 sequences are MNHEY and SMNVEV (reference sequence). V was trimmed by 0 bases and J by 1 base, leaving 13 bases between them.

This chain links TRBV7-9 with TRBJ2-3, with a possible D match to TRBD2 (5 bases). Germline CDR1 is SEHNR and CDR2 is FQNEAQ (reference sequence). Trimming stripped 5 bases from V and 7 bases from J, with 19 bases between. CDR3 length: 15 residues. The CDR3 nucleotides are TGTGCCAGCAGCCCCGACGAGGGAGAAAGGAATACGCAGTATTTT. It codes for CASSPDEGERNTQYF.